Listed here is a single TCR beta chain. What antigen it recognizes has not been identified. No base quality values were provided; no much bigger clone lies one nucleotide off. Only healthy Caucasian donors were included. The twin cohort consisted of three pairs of female monozygotic twins, all aged roughly 18 to 29 years. Miltenyi CD45RO+ enrichment and human naive T-cell isolation kits were used to isolate memory (CD45RO+) and naive T cells from PBMC. The data belong to a study of identical twins (dated by TCRdb to about 2016). About the full investigation: To test whether fetal clonotypes persist, the study used deep sequencing on TCR alpha and beta repertoires from monozygotic twins, unrelated adults of various ages, and cord blood. To rule out contamination, replicate twin experiments were performed at different times with different library preparation protocols.

Preparation of the library involved 5' RACE. This sample was sequenced with an Illumina HiSeq 2000. Template switching introduced a universal primer binding site; the final cDNA contained a unique molecular identifier, enabling accurate counting of TCR cDNA molecules. Specific primers in the conserved constant-segment region were used to synthesize first-strand cDNA for TCR alpha and beta chains. To control for contamination, every cDNA library was double barcoded, receiving both a SMART-Mk sample barcode and Illumina barcodes. TruSeq adapter sequences along with Illumina sample barcodes were introduced in two successive PCR steps. TCR alpha and beta cDNA libraries were sequenced on the Illumina HiSeq platform with custom primers. Regarding the original processing steps: MiGEC was used to process raw reads and extract unique molecular identifiers, and MiXCR was used to find CDR3 positions. Recombination models were inferred per individual with the repgenHMM and IGoR tools using an EM algorithm. Shared clonotype analysis was performed with the tcR package in R, normalizing sharing by the product of cloneset sizes. To study raw recombination without the effects of thymic and clonal selection, out-of-frame nonproductive sequences were analyzed. The public reads were reprocessed in TCRdb via fastp at Q25 and MiXCR, keeping in-frame beta chains. CDR3 protein duplicates are merged, each entry listing the most common genes and DNA. These V and J calls are TCRdb output, not the study's own analysis. This sample has 280,000 or so distinct CDR3 sequences in its table, and about 8.9% of those were observed once. Of the sample, more than 2% is held by the ten largest clones.

CDR1 and CDR2 are read off the germline V gene as SGHDN and FVKESK. V and J are truncated by 5 bases and 6 bases respectively, leaving an intervening sequence of 14 bases. The CDR3 spans 13 residues, from the cysteine through the phenylalanine. The read is trimmed to its CDR3 DNA, 39 bases read in frame from base 1. The research as a whole found: Invariant T cells such as MAIT and iNKT could partly confound zero-insertion analyses, although diverse VJ usage argued against such confounding for most clonotypes. Compared with coincidental sharing between unrelated individuals, an excess of low generation-probability sequences was observed among out-of-frame TCR alpha sequences shared between twins. Recombination models systematically underestimated out-of-frame TCR alpha sharing in monozygotic twins but agreed with sharing between unrelated individuals. Conclusions relied on cross-sectional statistical analysis, since the same donors could not be followed over many years. Abundant cord blood beta clonotypes had fewer insertions, young adult naive repertoires showed a similar but weaker trend, and memory repertoires showed no such trend. A weaker excess of twin sharing was found in beta out-of-frame sequences because the signal-to-noise ratio was lowered by fewer shared sequences.

The same data also contributed to another study, on yellow fever vaccine responses in identical twins. The second study's authors report: According to the authors, in identical twins the way T cells responded to vaccination appeared partly convergent and partly personalized. Focusing on identical twins, the study followed the T cell clones that responded to the vaccine, and did so with precision.

The rearrangement combines TRBV14 with TRBJ2-7; the D gene is possibly TRBD2, with 6 bases matching. The TCR was taken from a woman aged 18-29 years in good health. Source material: memory (CD45RO+) T cells sorted from blood. The cell subset or site label corresponds to: CD45RO+ enriched T cells. This receptor has the CDR3 CASSARETGEQYF. The DNA reads as follows: TGTGCCAGCAGCGCACGGGAGACTGGCGAGCAGTACTTC.